A single sample gave rise to the 26 T cell receptor beta chains below, sequenced in a study of shared clonotypes between healthy human individuals. Assay used: immunoSEQ multiplex PCR; TCRdb lists only in-frame clones, some missing. The table lists about 2.3 million clones, around 90% of them singletons. Sequencing was carried out using naive CD4+ T cells from PBMCs. Subset here: CD45RA+ positively selected. The source is a man younger than 35 in good health. Some clones in this sample may be carry-over from other donors' samples.

This chain connects TRBV5-1 to TRBJ1-1; the D gene is possibly TRBD1 (6 bases). Germline V gene lookup returns CDR1 SGHRS and CDR2 YFSETQ. The CDR3 length is 14 residues. V lost 3 bases and J lost 1, with 10 bases in between. The CDR3 DNA reads TGCGCCAGCAGCTACGACAGGCGGAACACTGAAGCTTTCTTT. Its protein is CASSYDRRNTEAFF.

The chain combines TRBV27 with TRBJ2-1; 9 bases are a match to TRBD2. V lost 3 bases to trimming and J lost 4 bases; unmatched junction nucleotides: 13. The CDR3 covers 18 residues. Per the germline V gene, CDR1 is MNHEY and CDR2 is SMNVEV (reference sequence). CDR3 sequence (DNA): TGTGCCAGCAGTTTGTTGGCTAGCGGGAATAACTTTTACAATGAGCAGTTCTTC. It translates to CASSLLASGNNFYNEQFF.

The chain has TRBV12-5 and TRBJ1-2, with no clear D. Germline V gene lookup returns CDR1 LGHNT and CDR2 FRNRAP. CDR3 length: 20 residues. V lost 3 bases, J lost 3 bases, and 29 bases lay in between. CDR3 bases: TGTGCTAGTGGTTTTAGCTTGAATATCAACCAGCACCCCTCTGACTATGGCTACACCTTC. As protein: CASGFSLNINQHPSDYGYTF.

The chain is built from TRBV7-2 and TRBJ1-5, with D uncertain. The V gene lost 5 bases and the J gene lost 3 bases, with 17 bases spanning the gap. The CDR3 is 16 amino acids. CDR1 and CDR2 from the germline V gene are SGHTA and FQGNSA. The CDR3 protein is CASSPLGVGLNQPQHF. The CDR3 region has the DNA TGTGCCAGCAGCCCATTGGGAGTTGGCCTCAATCAGCCCCAGCATTTT.

The chain is built from TRBV2 and TRBJ2-1; the match to TRBD2 covers 10 bases. Germline CDR1 is SNHLY and CDR2 is FYNNEI. The V and J ends lost 4 bases and 8 bases, in that order; junction bases with no gene match: 14. The CDR3 contains 17 residues. CDR3 protein: CASSAQGLAGALDEQFF. CDR3 nucleotide sequence: TGTGCCAGCAGTGCCCAGGGCCTAGCGGGAGCTTTGGATGAGCAGTTCTTC.

The chain joins TRBV20-1 to TRBJ2-7; D is perhaps TRBD1 or TRBD2 (5 bases each). CDR3 length equals 11 residues. Trimming took 6 bases from V and 7 from J, leaving 13 bases between them. CDR1 and CDR2 from the germline V gene are DFQATT and SNEGSKA (reference sequence). As DNA, the CDR3 is TGCAGTGCCGGGGCTTCCTCGGAGCAGTACTTC. This sequence encodes CSAGASSEQYF.

The chain joins TRBV5-1 to TRBJ1-6, with 7 bases aligning to TRBD1. The germline V gene has CDR1 SGHRS and CDR2 YFSETQ. Germline trimming cut 4 bases from V and 5 bases from J; bases unmatched to any gene: 6. The CDR3 sequence is 15 residues long. The CDR3 loop reads CASSQGTADNSPLHF. Written as DNA, the CDR3 is TGCGCCAGCAGCCAAGGGACAGCTGATAATTCACCCCTCCACTTT.

The DNA for the CDR3 is TGTGCCAGCAGCTCGCGATTCGGGACAACGGGTGAAAAACTGTTTTTT. It yields the protein CASSSRFGTTGEKLFF. The rearrangement uses TRBV5-6 and TRBJ1-4, with a possible D match to TRBD1 (6 bases). Trimming took 3 bases from V and 7 from J, leaving 19 bases between them. Germline CDR1 SGHDT, CDR2 YYEEEE. This CDR3 contains 16 residues.

The chain joins TRBV6-6 to TRBJ2-1; D tentatively reads TRBD1 or TRBD2 (5 bases each). CDR1 is MNHNY, CDR2 SVGAGI, per germline (reference sequence). Trimming took off 2 bases at V and 8 bases at J, with 19 bases between the two ends. The CDR3 sequence is 16 residues long. As DNA, the CDR3 is TGTGCCAGCAGTTACATCGTCGGGATAGGGGTCGATGAGCAGTTCTTC. Translating gives CASSYIVGIGVDEQFF.

The chain uses TRBV5-1 and TRBJ1-5, with TRBD1 matching 7 bases. V was clipped by 1 base and J by 7 bases; unmatched bases: 8. This CDR3 contains 15 residues. Germline CDR1 SGHRS, CDR2 YFSETQ. CDR3 sequence: CASSLKGAIGQPQHF. The CDR3 coding sequence is TGCGCCAGCAGCTTGAAGGGGGCCATCGGACAGCCCCAGCATTTT.

This chain links TRBV5-4 with TRBJ2-7, with 10 bases identical to TRBD1. In germline, CDR1 is SGHNT, CDR2 YYREEE (reference sequence). The CDR3 has 17 amino acids. The junction had 10 bases not matched to a gene; V was cut back by 4 bases and J by 0 bases. CDR3 DNA sequence: TGTGCCAGCAGCACGGGACAGGGGCGTCCCAGCTCCTACGAGCAGTACTTC. It translates to CASSTGQGRPSSYEQYF.

The rearrangement joins TRBV4-2 to TRBJ2-2, with 11 bases identical to TRBD2. This CDR3 spans 18 amino acids. In germline, CDR1 is LGHNA, CDR2 YNFKEQ. Trimming removed 0 bases from V and 4 bases from J; junction bases left unmatched: 7. CDR3 nucleotides: TGTGCCAGCAGCCAAGATCTAGCGGGAGGTTGGGGCACCGGGGAGCTGTTTTTT. Protein: CASSQDLAGGWGTGELFF.

This rearrangement joins TRBV5-5 to TRBJ1-2; D perhaps matches TRBD1 (5 bases). The V gene lost 3 bases and the J gene lost 7 bases, with 13 bases spanning the gap. CDR1 is SGHKS and CDR2 is YYEKEE in the germline V gene (reference sequence). CDR3 size: 13 residues. The CDR3 region is CASSSQGYGGYTF. The CDR3, as DNA: TGTGCCAGCAGCTCCCAGGGATACGGTGGCTACACCTTC.

The chain uses TRBV19 and TRBJ1-1, with D maybe TRBD1 (6 bases). The CDR3 extends over 17 amino acids. The germline V and J ends were trimmed by 3 bases and 0 bases, with 17 bases remaining between them. From germline, CDR1 is LNHDA and CDR2 SQIVND (reference sequence). The CDR3 DNA sequence: TGTGCCAGTAGTATCTCGCGGGGGGCGACTTTGAACACTGAAGCTTTCTTT. The encoded protein is CASSISRGATLNTEAFF.

As for this clone: Additional DNA sequences in this sample encode the identical CDR3. The genes are TRBV19 and TRBJ2-3; D unclear. This CDR3 is built from 13 residues. Germline loops: CDR1 LNHDA, CDR2 SQIVND (reference sequence). Trimming stripped 5 bases from V and 2 bases from J, with 8 bases between. The CDR3 coding sequence is TGTGCCAGTAGTCCCACTTCCACAGATACGCAGTATTTT. As protein: CASSPTSTDTQYF.

The chain links TRBV28 to TRBJ2-7; D unresolved. Per the germline V gene, CDR1 is MDHEN and CDR2 is SYDVKM. With 4 bases removed from V and 2 bases from J, the gap between germline ends came to 12 bases. The CDR3 runs 14 residues. CDR3 amino acids: CASSSLRWTYEQYF. In nucleotides, the CDR3 is TGTGCCAGCAGTTCCCTACGCTGGACCTACGAGCAGTACTTC.

A word on this clone: This specimen includes other DNA sequences encoding the same CDR3. Here the CDR3 DNA reads TGTGCCAGCAGCTTAGATCTGGGATCCTACGAGCAGTACTTC. Protein product: CASSLDLGSYEQYF. The genes are TRBV11-2 and TRBJ2-7; no reliable D call. CDR1 is SGHAT and CDR2 is FQNNGV in the germline V gene. CDR3 size: 14 residues. Trimming removed 0 bases at V and 1 base at J, with 7 bases between.

Concerning this clone itself: Other nucleotide sequences from this sample produce the same CDR3. This CDR3 reads CASSFSGASTDTQYF. CDR3 sequence (DNA): TGCGCCAGCAGCTTTAGCGGGGCGAGCACAGATACGCAGTATTTT. The rearrangement links TRBV5-1 to TRBJ2-3, with 8 bases that match TRBD2. Unmatched junction bases numbered 2, after V lost 2 bases and J lost 0 bases. CDR1 is SGHRS and CDR2 is YFSETQ in the germline V gene. The CDR3 covers 15 residues.

The table lists this clone with a count of one. V is TRBV28 and J is TRBJ1-4, with D possibly being TRBD1 (5 bases). CDR3 length: 15 residues. Trimming pared 5 bases from V and 3 bases from J, leaving 13 bases between. The germline gives CDR1 MDHEN, CDR2 SYDVKM. CDR3 residues: CASSPHDSANEKLFF. As DNA, the CDR3 is TGTGCCAGCAGTCCACACGACAGCGCTAATGAAAAACTGTTTTTT.

The chain links TRBV5-4 to TRBJ2-1; D perhaps matches TRBD1 (5 bases). Trimming removed 0 bases from V and 3 bases from J, with 7 bases in between. Germline V gives CDR1 SGHNT, CDR2 YYREEE (reference sequence). The CDR3 loop spans 14 amino acids. CDR3 nucleotide sequence: TGTGCCAGCAGCTTGGATAGGGGCTACAATGAGCAGTTCTTC. Encoded protein: CASSLDRGYNEQFF.

The rearrangement uses TRBV5-6 and TRBJ1-1; D is undetermined. This CDR3 is built from 13 residues. Germline CDR1 is SGHDT and CDR2 is YYEEEE. Trimming pared 1 base from V and 7 bases from J, leaving 11 bases between. In nucleotides, the CDR3 is TGTGCCAGCAGCTTGTACCGGCGGAGTGAAGCTTTCTTT. Amino acids: CASSLYRRSEAFF.

Only one count was recorded for this clone. The chain employs TRBV7-9 and TRBJ2-7; perhaps TRBD2 as D (6 bases). The germline V gene encodes CDR1 SEHNR and CDR2 FQNEAQ (reference sequence). There are 15 residues in the CDR3. Trimming removed 2 bases at V and 5 bases at J, with 16 bases between. CDR3 sequence (DNA): TGTGCCAGCAGCTTATTACTCTCGGGGGAACACGAGCAGTACTTC. It encodes CASSLLLSGEHEQYF.

The V call is TRBV6-6, the J call TRBJ1-1, with 10 positions matching TRBD1. The CDR3 loop spans 15 amino acids. J gave up 4 bases and V 5 bases, and 7 bases lay outside the gene matches. CDR1 and CDR2 (germline): MNHNY, SVGAGI (reference sequence). The DNA for the CDR3 is TGTGCCAGCAGTCCACAGACAGGGGGCGTCACTGAAGCTTTCTTT. Protein: CASSPQTGGVTEAFF.

This rearrangement joins TRBV10-3 to TRBJ2-7; D remains unclear. Trimming took off 4 bases at V and 3 bases at J, with 10 bases between the two ends. In germline, CDR1 is ENHRY, CDR2 SYGVKD. The CDR3 covers 13 residues. The DNA of the CDR3 is TGTGCCATCAGTGGTGTGGCCCGCTACGAGCAGTACTTC. This codes for CAISGVARYEQYF.

Concerning this clone: Distinct nucleotide sequences in the sample also encode this CDR3. The chain has TRBV2 and TRBJ2-3; D is undetermined. V gave up 4 bases and J gave up 2 bases, with 4 bases separating them. Germline assignment: CDR1 SNHLY and CDR2 FYNNEI. The CDR3 is 12 amino acids. CDR3 bases: TGTGCCAGCAGTGGAGACACAGATACGCAGTATTTT. Protein product: CASSGDTDTQYF. The full variable domain, rest sourced from reference TRBV2 and TRBJ2-3, is EPEVTQTPSHQVTQMGQEVILRCVPISNHLYFYWYRQILGQKVEFLVSFYNNEISEKSEIFDDQFSVERPDGSNFTLKIRSTKLEDSAMYFCASSGDTDTQYFGPGTRLTVL.

The chain has TRBV28 and TRBJ2-7; TRBD2 matches at 12 bases. Trimming took 6 bases from V and 2 from J; bases not matched to a gene: 5. Germline V gives CDR1 MDHEN, CDR2 SYDVKM. This CDR3 region has 15 residues. The CDR3, as DNA: TGTGCCAGCAGCGCGACTAGCGGGGGAGCCTACGAGCAGTACTTC. Protein product: CASSATSGGAYEQYF.